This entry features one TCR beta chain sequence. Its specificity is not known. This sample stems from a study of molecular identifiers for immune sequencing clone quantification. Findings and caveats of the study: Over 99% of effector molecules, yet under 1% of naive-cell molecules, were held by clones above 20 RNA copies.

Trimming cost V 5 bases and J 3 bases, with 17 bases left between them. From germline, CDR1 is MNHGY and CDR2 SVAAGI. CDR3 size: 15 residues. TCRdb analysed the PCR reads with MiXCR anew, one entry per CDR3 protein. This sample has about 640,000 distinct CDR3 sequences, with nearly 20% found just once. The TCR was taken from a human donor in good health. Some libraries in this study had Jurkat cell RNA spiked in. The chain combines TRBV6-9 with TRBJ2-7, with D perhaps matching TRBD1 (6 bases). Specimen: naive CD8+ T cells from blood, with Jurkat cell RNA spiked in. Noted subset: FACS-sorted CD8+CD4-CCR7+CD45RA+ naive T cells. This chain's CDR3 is CASSPGQWCFYEQYF. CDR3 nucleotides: TGTGCCAGCAGTCCAGGACAGTGGTGTTTCTACGAGCAGTACTTC.